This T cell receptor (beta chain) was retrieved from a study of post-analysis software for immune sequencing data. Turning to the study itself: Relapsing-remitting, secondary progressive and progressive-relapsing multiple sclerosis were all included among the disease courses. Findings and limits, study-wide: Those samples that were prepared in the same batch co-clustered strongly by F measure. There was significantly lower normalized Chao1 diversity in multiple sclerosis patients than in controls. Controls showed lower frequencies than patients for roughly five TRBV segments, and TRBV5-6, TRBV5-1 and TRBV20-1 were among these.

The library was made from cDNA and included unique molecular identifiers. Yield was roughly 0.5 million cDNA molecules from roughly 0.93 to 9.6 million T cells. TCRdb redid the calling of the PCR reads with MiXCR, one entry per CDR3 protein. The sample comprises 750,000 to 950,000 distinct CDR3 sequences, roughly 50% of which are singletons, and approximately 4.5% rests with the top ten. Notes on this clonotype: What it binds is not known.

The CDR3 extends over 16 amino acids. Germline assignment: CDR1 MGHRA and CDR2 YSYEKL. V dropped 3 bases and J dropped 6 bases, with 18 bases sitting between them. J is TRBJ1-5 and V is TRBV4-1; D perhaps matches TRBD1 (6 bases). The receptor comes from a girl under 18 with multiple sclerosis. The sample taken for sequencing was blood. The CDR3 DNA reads TGCGCCAGCAGCCAGCCAGGCGGGGGCTGGGGTCAGCCCCAGCATTTT. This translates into CASSQPGGGWGQPQHF.